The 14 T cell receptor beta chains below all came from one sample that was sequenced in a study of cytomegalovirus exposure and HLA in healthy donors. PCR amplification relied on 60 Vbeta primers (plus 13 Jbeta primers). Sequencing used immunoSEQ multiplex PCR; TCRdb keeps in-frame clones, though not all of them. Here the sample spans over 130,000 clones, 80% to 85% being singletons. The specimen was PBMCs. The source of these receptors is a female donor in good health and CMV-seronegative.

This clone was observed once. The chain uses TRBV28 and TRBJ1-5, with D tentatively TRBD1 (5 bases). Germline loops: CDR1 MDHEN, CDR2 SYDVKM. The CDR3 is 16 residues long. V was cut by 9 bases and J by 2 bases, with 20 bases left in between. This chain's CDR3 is CASTQGRVSGNQPQHF. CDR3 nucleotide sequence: TGTGCCAGTACTCAGGGTCGAGTATCAGGCAATCAGCCCCAGCATTTT. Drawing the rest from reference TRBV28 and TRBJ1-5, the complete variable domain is DVKVTQSSRYLVKRTGEKVFLECVQDMDHENMFWYRQDPGLGLRLIYFSYDVKMKEKGDIPEGYSVSREKKERFSLILESASTNQTSMYLCASTQGRVSGNQPQHFGDGTRLSIL.

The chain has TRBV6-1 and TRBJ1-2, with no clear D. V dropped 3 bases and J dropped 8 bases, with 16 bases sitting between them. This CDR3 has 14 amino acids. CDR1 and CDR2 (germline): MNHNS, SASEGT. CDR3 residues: CASSEPPRSGGYTF. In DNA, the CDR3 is TGTGCCAGCAGTGAGCCCCCCCGTTCGGGAGGCTACACCTTC.

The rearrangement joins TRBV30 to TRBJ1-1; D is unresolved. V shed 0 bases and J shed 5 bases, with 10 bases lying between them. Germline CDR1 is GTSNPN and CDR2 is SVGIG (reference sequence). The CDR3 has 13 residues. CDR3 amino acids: CAWSVTGPTEAFF. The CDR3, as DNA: TGTGCCTGGAGTGTAACGGGTCCAACTGAAGCTTTCTTT.

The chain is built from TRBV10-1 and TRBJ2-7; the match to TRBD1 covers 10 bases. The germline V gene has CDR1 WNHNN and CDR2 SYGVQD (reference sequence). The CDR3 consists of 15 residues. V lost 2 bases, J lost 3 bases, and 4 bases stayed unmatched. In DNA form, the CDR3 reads TGCGCCAGCAGTGAGAGACAGGGGGCGGTCTACGAGCAGTACTTC. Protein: CASSERQGAVYEQYF.

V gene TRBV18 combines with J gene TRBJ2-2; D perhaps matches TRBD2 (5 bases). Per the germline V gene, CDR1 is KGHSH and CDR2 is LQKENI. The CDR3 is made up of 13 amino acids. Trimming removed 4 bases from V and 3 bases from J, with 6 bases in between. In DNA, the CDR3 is TGTGCCAGCTCACAAGCGGACACCGGGGAGCTGTTTTTT. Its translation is CASSQADTGELFF.

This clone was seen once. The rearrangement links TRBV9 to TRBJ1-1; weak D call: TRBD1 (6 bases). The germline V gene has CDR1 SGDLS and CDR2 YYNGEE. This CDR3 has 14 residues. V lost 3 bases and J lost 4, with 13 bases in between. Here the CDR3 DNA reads TGTGCCAGCAGCGAGACGGGGGGGGCCACTGAAGCTTTCTTT. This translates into CASSETGGATEAFF.

This chain's CDR3 is CASSLEDRGAFF. The CDR3 DNA reads as TGCGCCAGCAGCTTGGAGGACCGTGGGGCGTTCTTC. This rearrangement joins TRBV5-1 to TRBJ2-1; D perhaps matches TRBD1 (5 bases). The CDR3 loop spans 12 amino acids. Germline V gene data show CDR1 as SGHRS and CDR2 as YFSETQ. The V and J ends lost 0 bases and 15 bases respectively, with 13 bases between them.

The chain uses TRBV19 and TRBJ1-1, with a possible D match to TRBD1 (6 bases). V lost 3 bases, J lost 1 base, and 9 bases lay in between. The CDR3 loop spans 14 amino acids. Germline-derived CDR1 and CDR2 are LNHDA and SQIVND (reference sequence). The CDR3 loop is CASSISRGNTEAFF. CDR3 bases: TGTGCCAGTAGTATTTCCAGGGGGAACACTGAAGCTTTCTTT.

The CDR3 sequence is CASSFREGFSTQYF. CDR3 sequence (DNA): TGTGCCAGCAGCTTCCGGGAGGGGTTTTCGACCCAGTACTTC. The rearrangement joins TRBV5-6 to TRBJ2-5; 8 nucleotides agree with TRBD2. CDR3 size: 14 residues. The germline CDR1 and CDR2 sequences are SGHDT and YYEEEE. V trimming: 2 bases; J trimming: 7 bases; junction bases outside the gene matches: 7.

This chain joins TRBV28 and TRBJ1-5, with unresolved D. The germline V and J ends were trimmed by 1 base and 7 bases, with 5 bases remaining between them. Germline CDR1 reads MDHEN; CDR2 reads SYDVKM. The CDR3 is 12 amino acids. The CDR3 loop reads CASSLSVQPQHF. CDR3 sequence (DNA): TGTGCCAGCAGTTTATCGGTCCAGCCCCAGCATTTT.

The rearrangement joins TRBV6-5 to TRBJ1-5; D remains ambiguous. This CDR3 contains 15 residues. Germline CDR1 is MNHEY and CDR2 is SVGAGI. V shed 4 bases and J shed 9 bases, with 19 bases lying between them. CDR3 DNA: TGTGCCAGCAGTTCCGTCCTCGGGTCCGGAACGCCCCAGCATTTT. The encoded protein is CASSSVLGSGTPQHF.

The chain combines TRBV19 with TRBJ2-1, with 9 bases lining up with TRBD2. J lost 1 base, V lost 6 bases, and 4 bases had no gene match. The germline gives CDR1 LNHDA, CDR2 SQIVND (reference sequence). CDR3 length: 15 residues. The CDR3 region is CASRLSGSSYNEQFF. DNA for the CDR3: TGTGCCAGTAGGCTTAGCGGGAGTTCCTACAATGAGCAGTTCTTC.

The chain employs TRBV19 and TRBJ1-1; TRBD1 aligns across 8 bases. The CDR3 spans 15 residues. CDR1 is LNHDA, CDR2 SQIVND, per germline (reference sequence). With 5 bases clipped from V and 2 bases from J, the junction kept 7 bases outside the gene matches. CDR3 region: CASSPGTGRNTEAFF. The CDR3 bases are TGTGCCAGTAGTCCCGGGACAGGTCGCAACACTGAAGCTTTCTTT.

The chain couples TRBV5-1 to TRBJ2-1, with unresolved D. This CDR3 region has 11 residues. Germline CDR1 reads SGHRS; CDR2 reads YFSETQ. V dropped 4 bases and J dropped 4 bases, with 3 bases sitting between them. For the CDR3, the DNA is TGCGCCAGCAGCCAGTACAATGAGCAGTTCTTC. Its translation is CASSQYNEQFF.